Below, 17 T cell receptor beta chains from the same sample are listed, as sequenced in a study of T cell responses to AZD1222 COVID-19 vaccine. Measured with immunoSEQ multiplex PCR; TCRdb has only the in-frame clones, and not every one. The sample consists of about 120,000 clones, roughly 90% of them appearing once. The specimen was peripheral blood, collected on day 0 of AZD1222 vaccination. The source of these receptors is an adult in good health.

This rearrangement joins TRBV5-4 to TRBJ2-3; D may be TRBD1 or TRBD2 (5 bases each). V lost 3 bases and J lost 4, with 12 bases in between. Germline lookup yields CDR1 SGHNT and CDR2 YYREEE (reference sequence). CDR3 length: 14 amino acids. CDR3 in amino acids: CASSSDLGADTQYF. The CDR3 coding sequence is TGTGCCAGCAGCTCTGATCTGGGGGCAGATACGCAGTATTTT.

This chain uses TRBV9 with TRBJ1-2; TRBD1 might be the D (5 bases). V was shortened by 1 base and J by 3 bases, with 13 bases between the two germline ends. From germline, CDR1 is SGDLS and CDR2 YYNGEE. The CDR3 length is 15 residues. Written as DNA, the CDR3 is TGTGCCAGCAGCGTAAGTTTGAGGGACGACTATGGCTACACCTTC. Translated, it gives CASSVSLRDDYGYTF.

J is TRBJ2-1 and V is TRBV5-1; 7 bases map to TRBD2. Germline V CDR1 and CDR2: SGHRS, YFSETQ. V shed 0 bases, J shed 2 bases, and the junction held 8 bases outside the gene matches. The CDR3 has 17 amino acids. As DNA, the CDR3 is TGCGCCAGCAGCTTGGGGATTGGGGGACTAACCTACAATGAGCAGTTCTTC. It codes for CASSLGIGGLTYNEQFF.

This sequence joins TRBV6-5 and TRBJ1-5; unclear D gene. V was clipped by 7 bases and J by 6 bases, with 16 bases between them. Germline CDR1 is MNHEY and CDR2 is SVGAGI. The CDR3 is 14 amino acids. The CDR3 bases are TGTGCCAGCACCCCCGGCGGGATGGGTCAGCCCCAGCATTTT. Its translation: CASTPGGMGQPQHF.

There are a few counts of this clone. This sample includes further DNA sequences coding for the same CDR3. The gene calls are TRBV28 and TRBJ1-2, with 9 bases aligning to TRBD1. CDR3 length: 13 amino acids. Germline V gives CDR1 MDHEN, CDR2 SYDVKM. V dropped 2 bases and J dropped 5; count of bases not matched to a gene: 0. The CDR3 region is CASSLGQGYGYTF. The CDR3 DNA follows: TGTGCCAGCAGTTTAGGACAGGGGTATGGCTACACCTTC.

The chain is built from TRBV3-1 (or the pseudogene TRBV3-2) and TRBJ2-3; D unresolved. CDR1 and CDR2 from the germline V gene are LGHDT and YNNKEL (reference sequence). V lost 1 base to trimming and J lost 4 bases, with 3 bases between them. The CDR3 is made up of 12 amino acids. The CDR3 sequence: CASSQGPDTQYF. The CDR3 nucleotides read TGTGCCAGCAGCCAAGGCCCAGATACGCAGTATTTT.

The chain has TRBV15 and TRBJ2-1; D might be TRBD1 (5 bases). Deletions cut 2 bases from V and 7 bases from J, with 12 bases between. Germline V CDR1 and CDR2: LNHNV, YYDKDF (reference sequence). CDR3 length equals 14 residues. The CDR3 sequence: CATSRLQGRNEQFF. In nucleotides, the CDR3 is TGTGCCACCAGCAGACTCCAGGGTAGGAATGAGCAGTTCTTC.

The sample holds one count of this clone. The chain uses TRBV19 and TRBJ2-3, with 7 bases identical to TRBD1. The CDR3 is 15 amino acids. With 4 bases clipped from V and 0 bases from J, the junction kept 4 bases outside the gene matches. Germline assignment: CDR1 LNHDA and CDR2 SQIVND (reference sequence). The CDR3 bases are TGTGCCAGTAGTAACGACAGGGTAAGCACAGATACGCAGTATTTT. Protein product: CASSNDRVSTDTQYF.

The chain employs TRBV7-6 and TRBJ2-1; D assignment may be TRBD1 or TRBD2 (5 bases each). Deletions cut 5 bases from V and 6 bases from J, with 20 bases between. Germline values: CDR1 SGHVS, CDR2 FNYEAQ. CDR3 length: 16 residues. As DNA, the CDR3 is TGTGCCAGCAGCCCCACTGGGGGAATGTACCCCAATGAGCAGTTCTTC. Its protein is CASSPTGGMYPNEQFF.

The chain has TRBV28 and TRBJ1-1, with D uncertain. Trimming stripped 2 bases from V and 5 bases from J, with 12 bases between. The CDR3 length is 14 residues. Germline CDR1 and CDR2: MDHEN and SYDVKM. The DNA of the CDR3 is TGTGCCAGCAGTTTAAACAGTTTGTATACTGAAGCTTTCTTT. Protein product: CASSLNSLYTEAFF.

The rearrangement uses TRBV25-1 and TRBJ1-3, with 7 positions matching TRBD1. With 3 bases clipped from V and 2 bases from J, the junction kept 4 bases outside the gene matches. CDR1 and CDR2 (germline): MGHDK, SYGVNS. The CDR3 is 15 residues long. The CDR3 nucleotides read TGTGCCAGCAGTGACGAAACAGGGGCTGGAAACACCATATATTTT. Protein: CASSDETGAGNTIYF.

This clone was found once. The J gene is TRBJ1-2, the V gene TRBV27, with 8 bases identical to TRBD1. Germline lookup yields CDR1 MNHEY and CDR2 SMNVEV (reference sequence). J lost 1 base, V lost 4 bases, and 5 bases had no gene match. The CDR3 spans 15 residues. The CDR3 nucleotides read TGTGCCAGCAGTTCGACAGGGGCTGGTAACTATGGCTACACCTTC. Translating gives CASSSTGAGNYGYTF.

This clone appeared once. The chain couples TRBV20-1 to TRBJ1-1; TRBD1 agrees at 7 bases. Germline V CDR1 and CDR2: DFQATT, SNEGSKA (reference sequence). The CDR3 totals 13 residues. After removal of 3 bases from V and 5 bases from J, the junction contained 6 bases not matched to a gene. This chain's CDR3 is CSASRQGATEAFF. The CDR3 DNA is TGCAGTGCTAGTAGACAGGGTGCAACTGAAGCTTTCTTT.

This clone appeared many times. The DNA of the CDR3 is TGTGCCAGCTCACCACGGACGGCAACAGGAACTTTCTTT. Translation: CASSPRTATGTFF. The rearrangement uses TRBV18 and TRBJ1-1; possible D gene TRBD1, 5 bases. V was shortened by 1 base and J by 12 bases, with 15 bases between the two germline ends. In germline, CDR1 is KGHSH, CDR2 LQKENI. The CDR3 spans 13 residues. Complete variable domain (other parts from reference TRBV18 and TRBJ1-1): NAGVMQNPRHLVRRRGQEARLRCSPMKGHSHVYWYRQLPEEGLKFMVYLQKENIIDESGMPKERFSAEFPKEGPSILRIQQVVRGDSAAYFCASSPRTATGTFFGQGTRLTVV.

J is TRBJ2-7 and V is TRBV5-1, with TRBD1 identical over 9 bases. Unmatched junction bases numbered 3, after V lost 2 bases and J lost 3 bases. The germline CDR1 and CDR2 sequences are SGHRS and YFSETQ. This CDR3 is built from 14 residues. This chain's CDR3 is CASSFPGQGYEQYF. In nucleotides, the CDR3 is TGCGCCAGCAGCTTCCCGGGACAGGGCTACGAGCAGTACTTC. The variable domain in full, completed from reference TRBV5-1 and TRBJ2-7, reads KAGVTQTPRYLIKTRGQQVTLSCSPISGHRSVSWYQQTPGQGLQFLFEYFSETQRNKGNFPGRFSGRQFSNSRSEMNVSTLELGDSALYLCASSFPGQGYEQYFGPGTRLTVT.

The V and J genes are TRBV28 and TRBJ2-2; D is undetermined. The V gene's germline CDR1 is MDHEN and CDR2 SYDVKM. The CDR3 has 20 residues. Trimming left V 2 bases short and J 0 bases short, with 22 bases between. The CDR3 sequence is CASSLMWAGVWATNTGELFF. The CDR3 coding sequence is TGTGCCAGCAGTTTAATGTGGGCTGGTGTATGGGCGACGAACACCGGGGAGCTGTTTTTT. The full variable domain, rest sourced from reference TRBV28 and TRBJ2-2, is DVKVTQSSRYLVKRTGEKVFLECVQDMDHENMFWYRQDPGLGLRLIYFSYDVKMKEKGDIPEGYSVSREKKERFSLILESASTNQTSMYLCASSLMWAGVWATNTGELFFGEGSRLTVL.

V gene TRBV7-2 combines with J gene TRBJ2-2; 9 nucleotides agree with TRBD2. Trimming cost V 5 bases and J 3 bases; bases outside gene matches: 4. CDR1 and CDR2 from the germline V gene are SGHTA and FQGNSA. The CDR3 totals 15 residues. This CDR3 is CASSRRTSDTGELFF. CDR3 nucleotide sequence: TGTGCCAGCAGCCGCCGGACTAGCGACACCGGGGAGCTGTTTTTT. The full variable domain, rest sourced from reference TRBV7-2 and TRBJ2-2, is GAGVSQSPSNKVTEKGKDVELRCDPISGHTALYWYRQSLGQGLEFLIYFQGNSAPDKSGLPSDRFSAERTGGSVSTLTIQRTQQEDSAVYLCASSRRTSDTGELFFGEGSRLTVL.